These T cell receptor beta chains were read from a single sample in a study of cytomegalovirus exposure and HLA in healthy donors. The protocol was immunoSEQ multiplex PCR, while the TCRdb copy is restricted to in-frame clones and leaves out a portion. The sample consists of 150,000 or so clones, 70% to 80% of them appearing once. Sequencing input: PBMCs. Receptors originate from a woman between 40 and 50 years old in good health and CMV-seronegative. CDR3s include the opening cysteine and the closing phenylalanine or tryptophan. A D gene is named only where the DNA matches it firmly. Only some rows state a clone size, as once, few, many or a class for expanded clones.

clone_size j_call v_call d_call cdr3_nt cdr3_aa
NA TRBJ2-7 TRBV18 NA TGTGCCAGCTCACCCCAGGGCACCTCCTACGAGCAGTACTTC CASSPQGTSYEQYF
NA TRBJ2-7 TRBV6-4 NA TGTGCCAGCAGGGCTTTTCCTCGAAATTACGAGCAGTACTTC CASRAFPRNYEQYF
NA TRBJ1-6 TRBV5-1 NA TGCGCCAGCAGCACAGGGAGTTCACCCCTCCACTTT CASSTGSSPLHF
few TRBJ2-1 TRBV9 NA TGTGCCAGCTCCCGCGTCGCGGGAACCTACAATGAGCAGTTCTTC CASSRVAGTYNEQFF
NA TRBJ1-1 TRBV15 NA TGTGCCACCAGCAGACCCCGGGTGGAGAACACTGAAGCTTTCTTT CATSRPRVENTEAFF
NA TRBJ2-7 TRBV9 NA TGTGCCAGCAGCGTATTAGCGGACACAAGCGAGCAGTACTTC CASSVLADTSEQYF
NA TRBJ2-5 TRBV5-6 NA TGTGCCAGCACCAAACCCTCCCAGGGATATCAAGAGACCCAGTACTTC CASTKPSQGYQETQYF
NA TRBJ1-5 TRBV28 NA TGTGCCAGCAGATCGGACGGGAGTAGCAATCAGCCCCAGCATTTT CASRSDGSSNQPQHF
NA TRBJ2-5 TRBV5-1 TRBD2 TGCGCCAGCAGCTTGATCCCAACTAGCGGGAGAGAGACCCAGTACTTC CASSLIPTSGRETQYF
NA TRBJ2-5 TRBV29-1 NA TGCAGCGTTGTTAGGACAGAAGAGACCCAGTACTTC CSVVRTEETQYF
once TRBJ2-5 TRBV11-3 TRBD1 TGTGCCAGCAGCTCTGGGACAGGGTGGCAAGAGACCCAGTACTTC CASSSGTGWQETQYF
NA TRBJ1-6 TRBV11-3 NA TGTGCCAGCAGCTTGGACGGGGATTCACCCCTCCACTTT CASSLDGDSPLHF
NA TRBJ2-5 TRBV9 NA TGTGCCAGCAGCGTTGGGGCGGGGCGGGGAGAGACCCAGTACTTC CASSVGAGRGETQYF
once TRBJ1-2 TRBV30 NA TGTGCCTGGAGTGTGATGGCGGGTGGCTACACCTTC CAWSVMAGGYTF
NA TRBJ2-5 TRBV7-2 NA TGTGCCAGCAGCCCCCCCGGACAGAGAGAGCAAGAGACCCAGTACTTC CASSPPGQREQETQYF
NA TRBJ2-7 TRBV11-2 TRBD2 TGTGCCAGTACCCCAAATTCGGGGGTCGGCGGGAGTAAATACGAGCAGTACTTC CASTPNSGVGGSKYEQYF
NA TRBJ1-2 TRBV28 NA TGTGCCAGCAGTCTAGGTCAGGGATTTCGCTATGGCTACACCTTC CASSLGQGFRYGYTF
NA TRBJ1-2 TRBV7-2 TRBD1 TGTGCCAGCAGCATGCCGGTTATGGGACAGGGAAGCTATGGCTACACCTTC CASSMPVMGQGSYGYTF
NA TRBJ2-3 TRBV7-9 TRBD2 TGTGCCAGCAGCTTAGGTAGTAGCGGGAGTACAGATACGCAGTATTTT CASSLGSSGSTDTQYF
NA TRBJ2-5 TRBV5-8 TRBD2 TGTGCCAGCAGCCGCCAACTAGCGGGAGATAACCAGTACTTC CASSRQLAGDNQYF
NA TRBJ2-1 TRBV28 NA TGTGCCAGCACCGAGGGGGCGGGAATAAACAATGAGCAGTTCTTC CASTEGAGINNEQFF
once TRBJ1-2 TRBV2 NA TGTGCCAGCAGTGAACAATTACAGGTGACGGGTGGCTACACCTTC CASSEQLQVTGGYTF
NA TRBJ2-1 TRBV7-3 TRBD2 TGTGCCAGCAGCTTACTCAGCGGGGGCTCCTACAATGAGCAGTTCTTC CASSLLSGGSYNEQFF
NA TRBJ2-6 TRBV19 NA TGTGCCAGTAGACTCGGGGTCTCTGGGGCCAACGTCCTGACTTTC CASRLGVSGANVLTF
NA TRBJ2-1 TRBV30 TRBD2 TGTGCCTGGAGTGTCCCCCTCCCCCCTAGCGGGGGGGCGATGGAGCAGTTCTTC CAWSVPLPPSGGAMEQFF
NA TRBJ2-1 TRBV28 NA TGTGCCAGCCAGGGGCCAGCGGACTCCTACAATGAGCAGTTCTTC CASQGPADSYNEQFF
NA TRBJ1-1 TRBV28 TRBD1 TGTGCCAGCAGCGACAGGGGGCGGGGAGCTTTCTTT CASSDRGRGAFF
NA TRBJ2-7 TRBV10-3 NA TGTGCCATCAGTGTAGCCTACGGGGGTGAGCAGTACTTC CAISVAYGGEQYF
NA TRBJ1-4 TRBV7-8 NA TGTGCCAGCAGCCCAGACAGGCGCTCTAATGAAAAACTGTTTTTT CASSPDRRSNEKLFF
NA TRBJ1-4 TRBV5-4 NA TGTGCCAGCAGCTTGTGGGCAGGGCCTAATGAAAAACTGTTTTTT CASSLWAGPNEKLFF
NA TRBJ2-3 TRBV9 TRBD2 TGTGCCAGCAGGGACCTGACAAGCGGGAGAGACACAGATACGCAGTATTTT CASRDLTSGRDTDTQYF
NA TRBJ1-1 TRBV7-2 NA TGTGCCAGCAGCTTAGACGACAGGCTAGAAGCTTTCTTT CASSLDDRLEAFF
NA TRBJ1-2 TRBV4-2 TRBD1 TGTGCCAGCAGCCAAGAGGGACAGCTAAACTATGGCTACACCTTC CASSQEGQLNYGYTF
NA TRBJ2-4 TRBV19 TRBD1 TGTGCCAGTAGCAGGACAGGTTTCATCGGTCAGTACTTC CASSRTGFIGQYF
once TRBJ2-1 TRBV7-6 TRBD1 TGTGCCAGCAGCTTTCAGCCGGGACAGGGGTACAATGAGCAGTTCTTC CASSFQPGQGYNEQFF
NA TRBJ2-7 TRBV5-8 NA TGTGCCAGCAGTTGGGGGGGCCACGGATACGAGCAGTACTTC CASSWGGHGYEQYF
NA TRBJ1-5 TRBV19 NA TGTGCCAGTAGTGAGGGGGGCAATCAGCCCCAGCATTTT CASSEGGNQPQHF
NA TRBJ1-6 TRBV6-1 TRBD1 TGTGCCAGCAGAGAACAGGGGGAAAATTCACCCCTCCACTTT CASREQGENSPLHF
NA TRBJ1-2 TRBV6-5 NA TGTGCCAGCAGTTACCAGAACAGCTTGAATGGCTACACCTTC CASSYQNSLNGYTF
NA TRBJ1-2 TRBV10-2 NA TGCGCCAGCAGTGAGCGGGAGACTAACTATGGCTACACCTTC CASSERETNYGYTF
NA TRBJ1-3 TRBV7-2 NA TGTGCCAGCAGTCCCACTGGAAACACCATATATTTT CASSPTGNTIYF
once TRBJ2-3 TRBV7-2 TRBD1 TGTGCCAGCAGCTTAAAGGGCCTGAGGACAGGATCACCAGATACGCAGTATTTT CASSLKGLRTGSPDTQYF
NA TRBJ1-6 TRBV5-8 NA TGTGCCAGCACCTTGGAGGGGGACGGTTCACCCCTCCACTTT CASTLEGDGSPLHF
NA TRBJ1-1 TRBV19 TRBD1 TGTGCCAGTAGTCGCCCGAGAGGACAGGGGGAGACTGAAGCTTTCTTT CASSRPRGQGETEAFF
few TRBJ2-7 TRBV7-2 NA TGTGCCAGCAGCCCCCGAATCTCGAGGTCCGAGCAGTACTTC CASSPRISRSEQYF
NA TRBJ1-3 TRBV6-6 TRBD1 TGTGCCAGCAGCGCTCAGGGGGCCTCTGGAAACACCATATATTTT CASSAQGASGNTIYF
NA TRBJ2-7 TRBV11-2 TRBD2 TGTGCCAGCAGCTCAGGACTAGCGGGAACTTCCTACGAGCAGTACTTC CASSSGLAGTSYEQYF
NA TRBJ2-7 TRBV11-2 TRBD2 TGTGCCAGCAGCCACCCTAGCGGGGGGACCAACGAGCAGTACTTC CASSHPSGGTNEQYF
NA TRBJ1-2 TRBV28 TRBD1 TGTGCCAGCAGTTTCGGACAGGGGGTAATTAGTTATGGCTACACCTTC CASSFGQGVISYGYTF
NA TRBJ2-1 TRBV7-8 TRBD2 TGTGCCAGCAGCTTAGCTTTTAGCGGGGGAACCTACAATGAGCAGTTCTTC CASSLAFSGGTYNEQFF
few TRBJ2-7 TRBV5-1 TRBD1 TGCGCCAGCAGCTTGGGGACAGGGGGATACGAGCAGTACTTC CASSLGTGGYEQYF
NA TRBJ2-6 TRBV21-1 NA TGTGCCAGCAGCAAAGAGACTAGGCTACACTCTGGGGCCAACGTCCTGACTTTC CASSKETRLHSGANVLTF
NA TRBJ2-3 TRBV11-2 NA TGTGCCAGCTCCTTAGTAACAGATACGCAGTATTTT CASSLVTDTQYF
NA TRBJ2-7 TRBV5-4 NA TGTGCCAGCAGCACCGCCTTTGCGGCCTCCTTCGAGCAGTACTTC CASSTAFAASFEQYF
NA TRBJ1-2 TRBV6-5 NA TGTGCCAGCAGTTACTCACGGGGTGTGGGCTACACCTTC CASSYSRGVGYTF